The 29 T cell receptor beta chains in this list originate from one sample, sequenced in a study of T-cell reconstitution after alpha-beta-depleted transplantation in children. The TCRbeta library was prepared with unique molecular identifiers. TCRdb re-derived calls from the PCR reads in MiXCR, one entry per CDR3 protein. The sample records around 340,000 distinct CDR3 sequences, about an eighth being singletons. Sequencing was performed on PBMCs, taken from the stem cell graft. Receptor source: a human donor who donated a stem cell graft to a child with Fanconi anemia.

CDR3 nucleotide sequence: TGTGCCAGCAGCCAGAATGGGTTGACTGAAGCTTTCTTT. This codes for CASSQNGLTEAFF. The chain joins TRBV4-2 to TRBJ1-1; no definite D call. This CDR3 spans 13 amino acids. Germline assignment: CDR1 LGHNA and CDR2 YNFKEQ. Trimming removed 3 bases from V and 5 bases from J, with 10 bases in between.

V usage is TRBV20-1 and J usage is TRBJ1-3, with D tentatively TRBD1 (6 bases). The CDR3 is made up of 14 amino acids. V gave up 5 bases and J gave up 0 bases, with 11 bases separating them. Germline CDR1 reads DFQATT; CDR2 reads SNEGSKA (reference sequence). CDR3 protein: CSAHTGSSGNTIYF. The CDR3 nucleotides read TGCAGTGCTCATACAGGGAGCTCTGGAAACACCATATATTTT.

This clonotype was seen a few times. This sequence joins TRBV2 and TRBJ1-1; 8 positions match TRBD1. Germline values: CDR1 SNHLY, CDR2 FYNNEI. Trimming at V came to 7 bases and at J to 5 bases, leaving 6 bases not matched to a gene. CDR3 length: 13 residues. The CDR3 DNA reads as TGTGCCAGCAAGGATCAGGGGGCGACTGAAGCTTTCTTT. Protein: CASKDQGATEAFF.

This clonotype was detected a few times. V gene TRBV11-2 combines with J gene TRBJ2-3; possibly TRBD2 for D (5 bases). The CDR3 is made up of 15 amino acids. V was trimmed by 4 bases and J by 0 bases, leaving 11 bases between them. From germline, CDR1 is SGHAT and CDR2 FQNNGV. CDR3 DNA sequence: TGTGCCAGCAGCTCCGGACTCTTTAGCACAGATACGCAGTATTTT. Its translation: CASSSGLFSTDTQYF.

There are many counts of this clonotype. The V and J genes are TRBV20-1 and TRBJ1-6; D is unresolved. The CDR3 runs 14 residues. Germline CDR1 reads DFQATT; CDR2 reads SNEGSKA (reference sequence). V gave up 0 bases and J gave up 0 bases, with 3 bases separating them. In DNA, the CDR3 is TGCAGTGCTAGAGAGCCCTCCTATAATTCACCCCTCCACTTT. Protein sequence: CSAREPSYNSPLHF.

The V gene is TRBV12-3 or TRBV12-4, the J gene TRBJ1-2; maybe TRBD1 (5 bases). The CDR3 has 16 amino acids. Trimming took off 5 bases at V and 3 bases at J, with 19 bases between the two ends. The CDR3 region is CASSPGKRAVDYGYTF. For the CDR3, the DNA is TGTGCCAGCAGTCCAGGGAAGAGGGCGGTTGACTATGGCTACACCTTC.

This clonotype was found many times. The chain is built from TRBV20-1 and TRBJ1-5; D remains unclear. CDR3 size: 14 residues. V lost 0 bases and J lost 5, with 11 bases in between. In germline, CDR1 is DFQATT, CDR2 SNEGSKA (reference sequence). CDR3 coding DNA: TGCAGTGCTAGAGATCCGAATGAGGATCAGCCCCAGCATTTT. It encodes CSARDPNEDQPQHF.

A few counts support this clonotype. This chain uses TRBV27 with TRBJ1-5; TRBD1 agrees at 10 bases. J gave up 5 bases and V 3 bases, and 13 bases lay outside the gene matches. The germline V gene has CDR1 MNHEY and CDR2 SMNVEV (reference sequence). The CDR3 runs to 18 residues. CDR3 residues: CASSFDKRQGAYDQPQHF. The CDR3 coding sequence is TGTGCCAGCAGTTTCGACAAAAGACAGGGGGCGTATGATCAGCCCCAGCATTTT.

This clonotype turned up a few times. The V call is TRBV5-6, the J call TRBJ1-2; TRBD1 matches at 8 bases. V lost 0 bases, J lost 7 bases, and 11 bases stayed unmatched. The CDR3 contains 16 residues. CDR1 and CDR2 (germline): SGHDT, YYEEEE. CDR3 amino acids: CASSLELEQGVFGYTF. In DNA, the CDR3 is TGTGCCAGCAGCTTGGAATTGGAACAGGGGGTCTTTGGCTACACCTTC. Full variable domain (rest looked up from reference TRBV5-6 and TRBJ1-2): DAGVTQSPTHLIKTRGQQVTLRCSPKSGHDTVSWYQQALGQGPQFIFQYYEEEERQRGNFPDRFSGHQFPNYSSELNVNALLLGDSALYLCASSLELEQGVFGYTFGSGTRLTVV.

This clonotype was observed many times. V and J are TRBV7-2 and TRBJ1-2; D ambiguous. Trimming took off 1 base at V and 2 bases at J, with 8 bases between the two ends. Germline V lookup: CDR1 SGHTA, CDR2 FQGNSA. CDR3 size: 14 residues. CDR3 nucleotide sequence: TGTGCCAGCAGCTTAGGTGGAGCCAACTATGGCTACACCTTC. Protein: CASSLGGANYGYTF.

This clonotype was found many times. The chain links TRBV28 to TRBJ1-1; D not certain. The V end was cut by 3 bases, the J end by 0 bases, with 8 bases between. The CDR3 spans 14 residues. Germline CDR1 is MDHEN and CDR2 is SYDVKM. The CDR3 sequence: CASSLDVMNTEAFF. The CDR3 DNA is TGTGCCAGCAGTTTGGATGTTATGAACACTGAAGCTTTCTTT.

The CDR3 is CASSYSAGRSYEQYF. In DNA form, the CDR3 reads TGTGCCAGCAGTTACTCGGCGGGGAGGTCCTACGAGCAGTACTTC. The chain carries TRBV6-2 or TRBV6-3 and TRBJ2-7; a weak D match, TRBD2 (6 bases). Germline CDR1 MNHEY, CDR2 SVGEGT. The CDR3 spans 15 residues. The V end lost 0 bases, the J end lost 1 base, and 10 bases lay between the germline ends.

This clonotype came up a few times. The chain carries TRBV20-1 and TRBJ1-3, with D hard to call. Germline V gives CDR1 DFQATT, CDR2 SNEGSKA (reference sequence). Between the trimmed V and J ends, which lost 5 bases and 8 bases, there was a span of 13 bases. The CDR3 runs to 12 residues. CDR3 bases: TGCAGTGCTGAGGAAGGGATGGACACCATATATTTT. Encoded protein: CSAEEGMDTIYF.

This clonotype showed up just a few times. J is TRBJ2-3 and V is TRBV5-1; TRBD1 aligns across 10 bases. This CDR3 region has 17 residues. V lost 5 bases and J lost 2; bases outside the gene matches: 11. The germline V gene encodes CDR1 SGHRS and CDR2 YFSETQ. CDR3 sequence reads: CASRMGDRGRYTDTQYF. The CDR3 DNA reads TGCGCCAGCAGAATGGGGGACAGGGGCCGATACACAGATACGCAGTATTTT.

The chain's CDR3 is CASSQNPPTGNQETQYF. In DNA form, the CDR3 reads TGTGCCAGCAGCCAAAATCCCCCGACAGGGAACCAAGAGACCCAGTACTTC. The chain couples TRBV7-2 to TRBJ2-5; the match to TRBD1 covers 7 bases. This CDR3 comprises 17 residues. J lost 0 bases, V lost 5 bases, and 12 bases had no gene match. CDR1 is SGHTA and CDR2 is FQGNSA in the germline V gene.

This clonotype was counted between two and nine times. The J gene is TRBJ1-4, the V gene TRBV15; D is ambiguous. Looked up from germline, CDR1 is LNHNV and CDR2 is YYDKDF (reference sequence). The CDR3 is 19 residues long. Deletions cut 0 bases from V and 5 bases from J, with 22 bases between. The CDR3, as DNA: TGTGCCACCAGCAGAGATGTCCCCCTCGGTGAAATGCTCAATGAAAAACTGTTTTTT. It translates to CATSRDVPLGEMLNEKLFF.

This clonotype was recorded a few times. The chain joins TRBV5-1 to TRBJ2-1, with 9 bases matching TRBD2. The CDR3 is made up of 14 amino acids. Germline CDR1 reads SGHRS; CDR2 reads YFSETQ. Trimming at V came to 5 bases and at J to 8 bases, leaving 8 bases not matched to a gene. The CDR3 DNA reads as TGCGCCAGCAGGGGAGCGGGGGGCGAGTATGAGCAGTTCTTC. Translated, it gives CASRGAGGEYEQFF.

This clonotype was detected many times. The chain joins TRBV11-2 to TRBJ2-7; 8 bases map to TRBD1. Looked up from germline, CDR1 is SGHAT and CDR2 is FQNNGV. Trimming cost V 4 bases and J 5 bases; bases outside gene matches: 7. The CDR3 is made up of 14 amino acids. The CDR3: CASSSRTGRNEQYF. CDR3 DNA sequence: TGTGCCAGCAGCTCACGGACAGGGAGGAACGAGCAGTACTTC.

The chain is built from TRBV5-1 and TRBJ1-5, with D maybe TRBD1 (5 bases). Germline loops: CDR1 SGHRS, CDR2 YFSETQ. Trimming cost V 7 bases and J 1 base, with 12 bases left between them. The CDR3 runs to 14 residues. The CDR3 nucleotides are TGCGCCAGCCCAGGGACCGGGAGCAATCAGCCCCAGCATTTT. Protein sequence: CASPGTGSNQPQHF. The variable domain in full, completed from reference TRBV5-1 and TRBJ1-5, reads KAGVTQTPRYLIKTRGQQVTLSCSPISGHRSVSWYQQTPGQGLQFLFEYFSETQRNKGNFPGRFSGRQFSNSRSEMNVSTLELGDSALYLCASPGTGSNQPQHFGDGTRLSIL.

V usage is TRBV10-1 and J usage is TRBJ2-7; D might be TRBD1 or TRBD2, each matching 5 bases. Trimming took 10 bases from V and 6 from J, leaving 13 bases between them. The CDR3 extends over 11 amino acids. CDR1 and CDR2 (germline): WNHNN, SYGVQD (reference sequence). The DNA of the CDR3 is TGCGCCACCGGTTTAGGGACCGAGCAGTACTTC. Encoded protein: CATGLGTEQYF.

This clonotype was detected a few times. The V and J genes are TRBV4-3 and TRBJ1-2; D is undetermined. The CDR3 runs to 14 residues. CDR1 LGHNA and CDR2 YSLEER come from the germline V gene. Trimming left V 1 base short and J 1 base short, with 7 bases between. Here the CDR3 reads CASSQAEINYGYTF. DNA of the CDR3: TGCGCCAGCAGCCAAGCGGAAATTAACTATGGCTACACCTTC.

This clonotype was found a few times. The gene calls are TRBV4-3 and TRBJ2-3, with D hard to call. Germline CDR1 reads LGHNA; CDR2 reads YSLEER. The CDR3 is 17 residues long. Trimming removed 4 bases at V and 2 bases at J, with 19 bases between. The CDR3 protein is CASSLERSMGNTDTQYF. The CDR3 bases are TGCGCCAGCAGCCTTGAAAGATCCATGGGGAACACAGATACGCAGTATTTT.

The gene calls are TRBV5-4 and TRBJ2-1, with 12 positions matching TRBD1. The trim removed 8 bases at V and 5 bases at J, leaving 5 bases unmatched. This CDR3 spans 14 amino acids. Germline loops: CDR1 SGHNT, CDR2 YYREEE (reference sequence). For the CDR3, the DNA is TGTGCCAGTACCGGGACAGGGGGCGACAATGAGCAGTTCTTC. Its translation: CASTGTGGDNEQFF.

The CDR3 region is CASRRTTGGDEKLFF. Here the CDR3 DNA reads TGTGCCAGCAGACGAACGACAGGGGGCGATGAAAAACTGTTTTTT. The gene calls are TRBV12-3 or TRBV12-4 and TRBJ1-4; 10 bases agree with TRBD1. V was pared by 6 bases and J by 6 bases, with 7 bases of the junction left unmatched. The CDR3 contains 15 residues.

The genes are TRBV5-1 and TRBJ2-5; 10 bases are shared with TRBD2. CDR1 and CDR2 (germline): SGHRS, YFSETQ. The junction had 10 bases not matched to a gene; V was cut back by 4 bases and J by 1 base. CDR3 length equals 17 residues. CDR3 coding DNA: TGCGCCAGCAGCCCAACGGCCCTAGCGGGGGTCCAAGAGACCCAGTACTTC. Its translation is CASSPTALAGVQETQYF.

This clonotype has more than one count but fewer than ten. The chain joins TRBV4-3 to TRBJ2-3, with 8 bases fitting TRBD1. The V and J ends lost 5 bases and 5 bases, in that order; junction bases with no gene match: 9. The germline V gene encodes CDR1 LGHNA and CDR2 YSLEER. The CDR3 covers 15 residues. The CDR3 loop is CASSTQGAGKDTQYF. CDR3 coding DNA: TGCGCCAGCAGCACCCAGGGGGCTGGTAAAGATACGCAGTATTTT.

The CDR3 bases are TGTGCCTGGACGGGGAGCCAGGGGGGGTATGGCTACACCTTC. It translates to CAWTGSQGGYGYTF. The gene calls are TRBV30 and TRBJ1-2; 7 nucleotides align to TRBD1. Germline values: CDR1 GTSNPN, CDR2 SVGIG (reference sequence). The CDR3 sequence is 14 residues long. Losses at the gene ends were 4 bases for V and 5 bases for J; bases not matched to a gene: 10.

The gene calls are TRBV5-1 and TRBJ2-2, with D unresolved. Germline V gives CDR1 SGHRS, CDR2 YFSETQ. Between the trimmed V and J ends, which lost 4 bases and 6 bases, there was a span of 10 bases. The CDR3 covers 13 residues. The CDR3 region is CASSRTDSGELFF. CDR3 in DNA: TGCGCCAGCAGCAGAACAGACTCCGGGGAGCTGTTTTTT.

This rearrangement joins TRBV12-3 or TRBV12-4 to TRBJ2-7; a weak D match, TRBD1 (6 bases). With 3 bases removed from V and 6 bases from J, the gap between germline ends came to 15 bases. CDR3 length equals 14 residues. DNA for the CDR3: TGTGCCAGCAGTTTCACAGGGTACCCACCCGAGCAGTACTTC. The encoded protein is CASSFTGYPPEQYF.